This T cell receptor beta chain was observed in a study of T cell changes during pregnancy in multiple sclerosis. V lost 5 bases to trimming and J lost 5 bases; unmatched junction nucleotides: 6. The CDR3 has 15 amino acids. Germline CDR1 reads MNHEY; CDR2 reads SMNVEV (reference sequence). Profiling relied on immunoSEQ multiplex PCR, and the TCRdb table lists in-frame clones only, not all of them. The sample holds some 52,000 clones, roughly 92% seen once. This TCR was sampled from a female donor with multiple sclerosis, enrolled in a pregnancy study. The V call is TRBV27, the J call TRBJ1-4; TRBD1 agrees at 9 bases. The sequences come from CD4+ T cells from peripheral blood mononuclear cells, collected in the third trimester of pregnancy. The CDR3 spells CASSQWTGENEKLFF. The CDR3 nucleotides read TGTGCCAGCAGTCAGTGGACAGGGGAAAATGAAAAACTGTTTTTT. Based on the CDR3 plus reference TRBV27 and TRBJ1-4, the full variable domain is EAQVTQNPRYLITVTGKKLTVTCSQNMNHEYMSWYRQDPGLGLRQIYYSMNVEVTDKGDVPEGYKVSRKEKRNFPLILESPSPNQTSLYFCASSQWTGENEKLFFGSGTQLSVL.